Here is one T cell receptor beta chain with its context. Its cognate antigen has yet to be identified. One base away there is no much larger clone; base qualities are not given. Libraries were constructed by 5' RACE. TCRdb shows the sequencer as Illumina HiSeq 2000. A universal primer binding site was added through template switching, and the final cDNA carried a unique molecular identifier so that TCR cDNA molecules could be counted accurately. Specific primers in the conserved constant-segment region were used to synthesize first-strand cDNA for the TCR alpha and beta chains. To control for contamination, each cDNA library was double barcoded with a SMART-Mk sample barcode plus Illumina barcodes. TruSeq adapter sequences, together with Illumina sample barcodes, were added in two successive PCR steps. The Illumina HiSeq platform was used with custom primers to sequence TCR alpha and beta cDNA libraries. Concerning the study's data processing: MiGEC was used to process raw reads and extract unique molecular identifiers, and MiXCR was used to find CDR3 positions. Recombination models were inferred per individual with the repgenHMM and IGoR tools using an EM algorithm. Shared clonotype analysis was performed with the tcR package in R, normalizing sharing by the product of cloneset sizes. To study raw recombination without the effects of thymic and clonal selection, out-of-frame nonproductive sequences were analyzed. TCRdb handled the public reads itself, with Q25 trimming in fastp and clone calling in MiXCR, and kept productive beta chains. Entries that share a CDR3 protein sequence are merged under the most common genes and DNA. Here the V and J calls rest on TCRdb's processing, not on the authors' analysis. The sample profile shows around 550,000 distinct CDR3 sequences; roughly 15% of them were found once. Nearly 0.45% of the sample goes to the ten largest clones.

The entry originates in a study of identical twins (TCRdb year 2016). Looking at the study overall: To test whether fetal clonotypes persist, this study deep-sequenced TCR alpha and beta repertoires from monozygotic twins, from unrelated adults of various ages, and from cord blood. To rule out contamination, the twin experiments were replicated at different times with different library preparation protocols.

The investigation overall reported the following: In beta out-of-frame sequences, excess twin sharing was weaker, because having fewer shared sequences lowered the signal-to-noise ratio. Compared with coincidental sharing between unrelated individuals, an excess of low generation-probability sequences was observed among out-of-frame TCR alpha sequences shared between twins. Fewer insertions were carried by abundant cord blood beta clonotypes, a similar but weaker trend appeared in young adult naive repertoires, and no such trend appeared in memory repertoires. In monozygotic twins, recombination models systematically underestimated out-of-frame TCR alpha sharing, but the models matched the sharing seen between unrelated individuals. Zero-insertion analyses could be partly confounded by invariant T cells such as MAIT and iNKT, although diverse VJ usage argued against such confounding for most clonotypes. Because the same donors could not be followed over many years, the conclusions relied on cross-sectional statistical analysis.

All donors were healthy Caucasians. The twin cohort comprised three pairs of female monozygotic twins, all aged roughly 18 to 30 years. Positive isolation kits from Invitrogen were used to isolate the CD4+ and CD8+ T cell populations. From the cysteine up to the phenylalanine, the CDR3 has a length of 15 residues. Of all the DNA, just the CDR3 is kept, 45 bases in frame from base 1. According to the germline V gene (reference sequence), CDR1 reads DFQATT and CDR2 reads SNEGSKA. Between the V and J ends, shortened by 3 bases and 9 bases respectively, the junction contains 18 bases. These sequences were also reported in another study, on yellow fever vaccine responses in identical twins. In that second paper, the authors write: The authors reported that the T cell response to vaccination in identical twins appeared partly convergent and partly personalized. The study precisely tracked vaccine-responding T cell clones in identical twins.

The chain links TRBV20-1 with TRBJ1-6; possibly the D gene is TRBD1, per 5 matching bases. This TCR was sampled from a woman aged 18-29 years in good health. The sample taken for sequencing was CD4+ T cells sorted from blood. The nucleotide sequence is TGCAGTGCTAGGAGGGGCGACCTCGGGAGTTCACCCCTCCACTTT. This sequence encodes CSARRGDLGSSPLHF.